A single sample gave rise to the 6 T cell receptor beta chains below, sequenced in a study of sequential checkpoint blockade in melanoma (dated by TCRdb to about 2019). According to the study, the label for this sample's treatment or condition signals: randomized to nivolumab then ipilimumab (arm A) or the reverse (arm B). The library was produced with the immunoSEQ multiplex PCR assay. The source is immuneACCESS, and TCRdb retained only in-frame sequences with V and J called. Part of the clones is not carried over; for the studies checked, unresolved V genes explain less than half of this, and the remainder is unexplained. Counted in this sample were approximately 37,000 clones; 84% of them appeared once. Roughly 6% of the sample is held by the ten biggest clonotypes. Sequencing used CD8+ T cells sorted from blood (inferred from file names), obtained from a patient given nivolumab and ipilimumab in sequence. The receptor source for this set is a human donor with melanoma.

V usage is TRBV5-8 and J usage is TRBJ1-5; no clear D. The CDR3 contains 13 residues. Per germline, CDR1 SGHTS and CDR2 YDEGEE. V was trimmed by 2 bases and J by 6 bases, leaving 9 bases between them. The CDR3 here is CASSFGSGQPQHF. In nucleotides, the CDR3 is TGTGCCAGCAGCTTTGGTTCAGGTCAGCCCCAGCATTTT.

The chain combines TRBV19 with TRBJ2-7, with 7 bases identical to TRBD1. Trimming at V came to 4 bases and at J to 3 bases, leaving 6 bases not matched to a gene. The length of the CDR3 is 14 residues. The germline gives CDR1 LNHDA, CDR2 SQIVND (reference sequence). CDR3 loop: CASSTGTEFYEQYF. The DNA of the CDR3 is TGTGCCAGTAGTACCGGGACAGAGTTCTACGAGCAGTACTTC.

The CDR3 sequence: CASSLSPGGKEPQHF. In DNA form, the CDR3 reads TGTGCCAGCAGCTTAAGCCCAGGGGGCAAGGAGCCCCAGCATTTT. This chain joins TRBV11-2 and TRBJ1-5; 8 bases agree with TRBD1. V lost 2 bases and J lost 8; bases outside the gene matches: 8. The CDR3 sequence is 15 residues long. Per germline, CDR1 SGHAT and CDR2 FQNNGV. Based on the CDR3 plus reference TRBV11-2 and TRBJ1-5, the full variable domain is EAGVAQSPRYKIIEKRQSVAFWCNPISGHATLYWYQQILGQGPKLLIQFQNNGVVDDSQLPKDRFSAERLKGVDSTLKIQPAKLEDSAVYLCASSLSPGGKEPQHFGDGTRLSIL.

Only a few counts were recorded for this clone. J is TRBJ1-6 and V is TRBV4-1; no definite D call. Germline CDR1 MGHRA, CDR2 YSYEKL. Trimming cost V 7 bases and J 6 bases, with 16 bases left between them. CDR3 length equals 15 residues. The CDR3 sequence is CASNHRYEGNSPLHF. The CDR3 DNA sequence: TGCGCCAGCAACCACAGATACGAGGGTAATTCACCCCTCCACTTT.

This clone was found a few times. This CDR3 is also generated by other DNA sequences in the sample. V gene TRBV19 combines with J gene TRBJ2-1, with 7 bases aligning to TRBD2. Germline trimming cut 2 bases from V and 4 bases from J; bases unmatched to any gene: 5. Per the germline V gene, CDR1 is LNHDA and CDR2 is SQIVND (reference sequence). This CDR3 is 15 amino acids long. CDR3 amino acids: CASSISLAVYNEQFF. As DNA, the CDR3 is TGTGCCAGTAGTATATCCCTAGCGGTATACAATGAGCAGTTCTTC.

This clone was observed a single time. The chain carries TRBV28 and TRBJ1-1; 7 bases align to TRBD1. Losses at the gene ends were 6 bases for V and 1 base for J; bases not matched to a gene: 2. Germline V CDR1 and CDR2: MDHEN, SYDVKM. The CDR3 has 13 amino acids. The CDR3 DNA follows: TGTGCCAGCAGGAGGACAGGGAACACTGAAGCTTTCTTT. This codes for CASRRTGNTEAFF.